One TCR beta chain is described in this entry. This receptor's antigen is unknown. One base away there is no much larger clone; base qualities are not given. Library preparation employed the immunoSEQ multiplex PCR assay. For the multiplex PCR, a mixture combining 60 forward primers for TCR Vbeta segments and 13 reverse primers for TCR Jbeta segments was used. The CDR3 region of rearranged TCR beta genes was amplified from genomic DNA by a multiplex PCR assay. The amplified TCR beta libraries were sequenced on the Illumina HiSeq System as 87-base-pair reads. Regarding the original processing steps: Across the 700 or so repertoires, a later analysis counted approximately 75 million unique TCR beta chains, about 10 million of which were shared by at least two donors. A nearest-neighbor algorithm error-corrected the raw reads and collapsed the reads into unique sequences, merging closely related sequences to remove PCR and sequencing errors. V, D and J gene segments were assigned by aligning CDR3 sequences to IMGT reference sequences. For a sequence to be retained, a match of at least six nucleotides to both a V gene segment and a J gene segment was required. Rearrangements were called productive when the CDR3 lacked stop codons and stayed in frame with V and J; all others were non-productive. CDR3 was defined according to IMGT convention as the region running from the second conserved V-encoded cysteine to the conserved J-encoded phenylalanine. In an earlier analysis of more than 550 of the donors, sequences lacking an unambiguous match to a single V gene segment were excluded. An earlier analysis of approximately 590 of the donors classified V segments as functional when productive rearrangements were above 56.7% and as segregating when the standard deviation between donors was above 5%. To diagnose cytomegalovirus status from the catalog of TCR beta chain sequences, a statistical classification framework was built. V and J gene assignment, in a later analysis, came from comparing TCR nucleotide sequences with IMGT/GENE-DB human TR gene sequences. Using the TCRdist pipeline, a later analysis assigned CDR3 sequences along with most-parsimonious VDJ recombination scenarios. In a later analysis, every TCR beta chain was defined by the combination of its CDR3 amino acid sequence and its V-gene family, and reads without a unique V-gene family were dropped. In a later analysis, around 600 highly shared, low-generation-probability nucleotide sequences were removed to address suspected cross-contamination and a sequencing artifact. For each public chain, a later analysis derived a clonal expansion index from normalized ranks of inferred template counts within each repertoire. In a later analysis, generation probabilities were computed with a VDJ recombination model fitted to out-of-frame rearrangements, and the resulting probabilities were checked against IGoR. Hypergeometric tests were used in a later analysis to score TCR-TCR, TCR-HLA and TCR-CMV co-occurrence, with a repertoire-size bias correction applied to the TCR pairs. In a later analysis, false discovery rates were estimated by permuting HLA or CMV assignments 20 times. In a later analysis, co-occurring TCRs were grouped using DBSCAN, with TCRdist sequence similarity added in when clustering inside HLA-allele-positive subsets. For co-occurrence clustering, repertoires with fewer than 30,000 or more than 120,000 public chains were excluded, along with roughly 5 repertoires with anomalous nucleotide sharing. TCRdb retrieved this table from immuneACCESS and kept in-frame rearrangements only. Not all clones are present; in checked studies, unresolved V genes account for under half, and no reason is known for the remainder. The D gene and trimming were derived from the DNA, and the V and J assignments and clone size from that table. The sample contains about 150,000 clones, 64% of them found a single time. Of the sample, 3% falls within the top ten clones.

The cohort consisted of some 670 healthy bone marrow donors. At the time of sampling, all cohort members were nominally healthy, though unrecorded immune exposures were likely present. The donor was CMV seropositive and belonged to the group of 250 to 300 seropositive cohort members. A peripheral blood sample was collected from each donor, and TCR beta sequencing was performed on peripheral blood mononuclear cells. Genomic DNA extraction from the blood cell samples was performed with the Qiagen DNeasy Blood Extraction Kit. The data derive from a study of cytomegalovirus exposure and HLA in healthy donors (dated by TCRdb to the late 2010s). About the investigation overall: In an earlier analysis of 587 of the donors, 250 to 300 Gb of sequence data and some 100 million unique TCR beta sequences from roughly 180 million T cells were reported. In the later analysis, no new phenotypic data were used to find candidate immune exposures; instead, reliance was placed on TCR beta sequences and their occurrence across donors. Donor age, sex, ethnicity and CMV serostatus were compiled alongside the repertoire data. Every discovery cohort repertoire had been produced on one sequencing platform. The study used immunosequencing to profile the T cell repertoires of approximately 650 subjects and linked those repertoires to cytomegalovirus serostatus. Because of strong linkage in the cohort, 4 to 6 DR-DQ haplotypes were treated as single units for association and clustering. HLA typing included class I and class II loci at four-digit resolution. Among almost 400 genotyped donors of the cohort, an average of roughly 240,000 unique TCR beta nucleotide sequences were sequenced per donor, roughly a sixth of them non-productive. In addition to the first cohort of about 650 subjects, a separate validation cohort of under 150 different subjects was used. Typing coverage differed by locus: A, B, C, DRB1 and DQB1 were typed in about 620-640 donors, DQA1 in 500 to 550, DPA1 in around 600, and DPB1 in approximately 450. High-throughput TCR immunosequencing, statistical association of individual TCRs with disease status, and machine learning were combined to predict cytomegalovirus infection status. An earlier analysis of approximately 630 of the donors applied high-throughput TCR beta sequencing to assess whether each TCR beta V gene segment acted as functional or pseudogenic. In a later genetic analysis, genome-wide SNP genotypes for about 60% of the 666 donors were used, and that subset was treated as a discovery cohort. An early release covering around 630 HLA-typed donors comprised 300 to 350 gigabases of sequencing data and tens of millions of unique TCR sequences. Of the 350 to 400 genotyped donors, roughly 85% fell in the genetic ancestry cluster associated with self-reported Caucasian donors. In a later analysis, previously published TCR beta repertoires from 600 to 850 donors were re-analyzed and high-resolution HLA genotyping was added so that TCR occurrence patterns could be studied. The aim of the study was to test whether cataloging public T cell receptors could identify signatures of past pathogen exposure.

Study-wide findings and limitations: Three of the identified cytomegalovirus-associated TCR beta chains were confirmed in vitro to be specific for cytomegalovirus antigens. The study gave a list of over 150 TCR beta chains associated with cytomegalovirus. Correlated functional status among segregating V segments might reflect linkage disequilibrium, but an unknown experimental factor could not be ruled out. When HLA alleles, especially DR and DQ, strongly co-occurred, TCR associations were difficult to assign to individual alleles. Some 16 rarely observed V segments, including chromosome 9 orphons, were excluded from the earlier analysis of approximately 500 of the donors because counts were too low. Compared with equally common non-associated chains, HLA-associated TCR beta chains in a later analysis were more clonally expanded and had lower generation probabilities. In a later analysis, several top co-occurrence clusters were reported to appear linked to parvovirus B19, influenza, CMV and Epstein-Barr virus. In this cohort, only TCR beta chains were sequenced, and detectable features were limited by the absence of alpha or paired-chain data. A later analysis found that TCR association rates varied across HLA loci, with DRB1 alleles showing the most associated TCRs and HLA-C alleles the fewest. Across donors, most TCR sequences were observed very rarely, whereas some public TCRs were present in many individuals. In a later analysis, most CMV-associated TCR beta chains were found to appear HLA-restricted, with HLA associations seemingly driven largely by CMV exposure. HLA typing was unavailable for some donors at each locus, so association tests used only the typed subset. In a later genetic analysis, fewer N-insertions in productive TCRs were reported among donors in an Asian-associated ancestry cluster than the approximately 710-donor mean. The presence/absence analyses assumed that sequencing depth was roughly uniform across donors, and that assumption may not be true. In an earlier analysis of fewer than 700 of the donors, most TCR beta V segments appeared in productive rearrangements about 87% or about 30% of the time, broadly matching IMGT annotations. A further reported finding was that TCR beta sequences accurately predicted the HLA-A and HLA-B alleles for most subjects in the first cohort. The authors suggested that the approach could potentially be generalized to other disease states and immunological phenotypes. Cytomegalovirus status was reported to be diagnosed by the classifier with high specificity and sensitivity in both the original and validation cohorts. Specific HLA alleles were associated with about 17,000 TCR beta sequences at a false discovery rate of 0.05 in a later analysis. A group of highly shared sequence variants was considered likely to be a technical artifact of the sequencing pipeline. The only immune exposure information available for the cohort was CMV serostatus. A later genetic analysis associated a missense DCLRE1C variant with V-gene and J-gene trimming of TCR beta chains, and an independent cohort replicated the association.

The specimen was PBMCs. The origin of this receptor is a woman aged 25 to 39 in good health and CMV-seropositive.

The CDR3 protein sequence reads: CASSQDPGGVYEQYF. The bases are TGCGCCAGCAGCCAAGATCCCGGCGGGGTCTACGAGCAGTACTTC. The rearrangement joined TRBV4-1 to TRBJ2-7; TRBD2 could be the D gene, as 6 bases match. Counted from cysteine to phenylalanine, this CDR3 has 15 amino acids. The DNA shown is the 45-base CDR3, in frame from base 1. At the junction V is shortened by 0 bases and J by 3 bases, with 12 bases in between. Looking up the germline V gene yields CDR1 MGHRA and CDR2 YSYEKL.